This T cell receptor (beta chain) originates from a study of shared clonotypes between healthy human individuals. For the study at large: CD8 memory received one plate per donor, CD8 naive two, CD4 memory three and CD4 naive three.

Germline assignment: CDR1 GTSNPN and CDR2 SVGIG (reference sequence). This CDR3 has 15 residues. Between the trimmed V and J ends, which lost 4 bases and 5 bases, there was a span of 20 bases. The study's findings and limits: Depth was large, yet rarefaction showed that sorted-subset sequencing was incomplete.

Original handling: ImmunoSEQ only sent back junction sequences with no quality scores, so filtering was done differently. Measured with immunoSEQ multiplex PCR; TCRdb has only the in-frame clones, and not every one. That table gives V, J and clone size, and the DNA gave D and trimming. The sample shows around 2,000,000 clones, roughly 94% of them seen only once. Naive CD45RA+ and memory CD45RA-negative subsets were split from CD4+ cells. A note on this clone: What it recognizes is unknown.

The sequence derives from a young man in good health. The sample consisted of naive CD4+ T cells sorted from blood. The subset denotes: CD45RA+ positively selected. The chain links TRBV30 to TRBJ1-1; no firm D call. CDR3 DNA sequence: TGTGCCTGGACTATCTTTGGGTCACTAGGGACTGAAGCTTTCTTT. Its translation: CAWTIFGSLGTEAFF.